A single sample gave rise to the 22 T cell receptor beta chains below, sequenced in a study of T cells after posttransplantation cyclophosphamide. Sequencing was performed with immunoSEQ multiplex PCR; in TCRdb, only in-frame clones are kept and a portion is missing. The sample has some 64,000 clones, 80% to 95% seen once. The specimen was PBMCs. All receptors come from a young woman in good health and a related stem cell transplant donor.

CDR3 sequence: CAIKGTGDTGELFF. The CDR3 nucleotides are TGTGCCATCAAAGGAACAGGGGACACCGGGGAGCTGTTTTTT. This sequence joins TRBV10-3 and TRBJ2-2; 7 bases agree with TRBD1. The V gene end was trimmed by 7 bases and the J gene end by 3 bases; junction bases not matched to a gene: 5. Germline V gene sequence: CDR1 ENHRY, CDR2 SYGVKD. The CDR3 has 14 amino acids.

The chain combines TRBV6-5 with TRBJ1-1; 7 bases fit TRBD1. Germline CDR1 and CDR2: MNHEY and SVGAGI. The CDR3 runs 13 residues. With 5 bases clipped from V and 4 bases from J, the junction kept 4 bases outside the gene matches. CDR3 in DNA: TGTGCCAGCAGTCCCGACAGGGTCACTGAAGCTTTCTTT. Its translation: CASSPDRVTEAFF.

The chain recombines TRBV19 with TRBJ1-2, with D maybe TRBD1 (5 bases). The germline gives CDR1 LNHDA, CDR2 SQIVND (reference sequence). The CDR3 loop spans 13 amino acids. V was clipped by 6 bases and J by 4 bases, with 12 bases between them. The DNA for the CDR3 is TGTGCCAGTAGCCCCGGCGGGGGCTATGGCTACACCTTC. It codes for CASSPGGGYGYTF.

This clone appeared a single time. The sample contains more than one DNA sequence encoding this CDR3. The rearrangement joins TRBV9 to TRBJ2-2; 9 positions match TRBD2. V trimming: 4 bases; J trimming: 2 bases; junction bases outside the gene matches: 3. The CDR3 runs 15 residues. Germline loops: CDR1 SGDLS, CDR2 YYNGEE. The CDR3 coding sequence is TGTGCCAGCAGCCTTAGCGGGGGCAACACCGGGGAGCTGTTTTTT. Translating gives CASSLSGGNTGELFF.

The gene calls are TRBV19 and TRBJ1-1, with D maybe TRBD1 (5 bases). Trimming shortened V by 6 bases and J by 0 bases, and 8 bases separated the two germline ends. The germline V gene has CDR1 LNHDA and CDR2 SQIVND (reference sequence). The CDR3 runs 13 residues. The CDR3 region has the DNA TGTGCCAGTAGAGGACACCTGAACACTGAAGCTTTCTTT. Translation gives CASRGHLNTEAFF.

This chain connects TRBV4-2 to TRBJ2-7; D not certain. Germline loops: CDR1 LGHNA, CDR2 YNFKEQ. V lost 0 bases to trimming and J lost 0 bases, with 9 bases between them. The length of the CDR3 is 15 residues. The CDR3 coding sequence is TGTGCCAGCAGCCAAGAAGTGACACCCTCCTACGAGCAGTACTTC. Translation: CASSQEVTPSYEQYF.

The chain carries TRBV6-1 and TRBJ1-2; a weak D match, TRBD1 (5 bases). Germline values: CDR1 MNHNS, CDR2 SASEGT. The CDR3 is made up of 14 amino acids. The ends were cut back, 2 bases at V and 5 bases at J, with 12 bases in the middle. Here the CDR3 reads CASSESGGSYGYTF. In DNA form, the CDR3 reads TGTGCCAGCAGTGAATCGGGGGGGTCTTATGGCTACACCTTC.

The chain joins TRBV28 to TRBJ2-3; D might be TRBD1 or TRBD2, each matching 5 bases. The CDR3 loop spans 12 amino acids. V shed 8 bases and J shed 0 bases, with 6 bases lying between them. The germline gives CDR1 MDHEN, CDR2 SYDVKM. CDR3 in amino acids: CASGGSTDTQYF. As DNA, the CDR3 is TGTGCCAGCGGGGGTAGCACAGATACGCAGTATTTT.

The genes are TRBV5-1 and TRBJ1-1, with D maybe TRBD1 (6 bases). Looked up from germline, CDR1 is SGHRS and CDR2 is YFSETQ. There are 13 residues in the CDR3. With 3 bases removed from V and 4 bases from J, the gap between germline ends came to 10 bases. The CDR3 is CASSSPGATEAFF. The CDR3 DNA sequence: TGCGCCAGCAGCTCCCCAGGGGCCACTGAAGCTTTCTTT.

This chain uses TRBV7-9 with TRBJ2-2; D may be TRBD2 (6 bases). V dropped 4 bases and J dropped 4 bases, with 19 bases sitting between them. Per the germline V gene, CDR1 is SEHNR and CDR2 is FQNEAQ (reference sequence). This CDR3 comprises 17 residues. CDR3 in DNA: TGTGCCAGCAGCTCCCGATTCGGCGGGGTGAGCACCGGGGAGCTGTTTTTT. Amino acid sequence: CASSSRFGGVSTGELFF. Filled out from reference TRBV7-9 and TRBJ2-2, the complete variable domain reads DTGVSQNPRHKITKRGQNVTFRCDPISEHNRLYWYRQTLGQGPEFLTYFQNEAQLEKSRLLSDRFSAERPKGSFSTLEIQRTEQGDSAMYLCASSSRFGGVSTGELFFGEGSRLTVL.

The CDR3 here is CAPFYRGSLRSGNTIYF. In DNA form, the CDR3 reads TGTGCCCCTTTTTACAGGGGGTCCCTTCGCTCTGGAAACACCATATATTTT. The chain has TRBV7-2 and TRBJ1-3, with 8 bases aligning to TRBD1. The germline CDR1 and CDR2 sequences are SGHTA and FQGNSA. Trimming removed 11 bases from V and 0 bases from J; junction bases left unmatched: 15. The CDR3 is 17 amino acids.

The gene calls are TRBV28 and TRBJ1-6; 8 bases agree with TRBD1. CDR3 size: 14 residues. J gave up 10 bases and V 5 bases, and 7 bases lay outside the gene matches. CDR1 is MDHEN and CDR2 is SYDVKM in the germline V gene. The CDR3 DNA is TGTGCCAGCAGTCCCGGACAGGGTGGGTCACCCCTCCACTTT. Its protein is CASSPGQGGSPLHF.

The chain carries TRBV11-2 and TRBJ1-4; perhaps TRBD1 as D (6 bases). Per the germline V gene, CDR1 is SGHAT and CDR2 is FQNNGV. The CDR3 runs 15 residues. Trimming removed 5 bases at V and 7 bases at J, with 17 bases between. DNA of the CDR3: TGTGCCAGCAGCCAACCCCAAGGACAGCTTGAAAAACTGTTTTTT. As protein: CASSQPQGQLEKLFF.

The V call is TRBV6-5, the J call TRBJ2-3; TRBD1 aligns across 7 bases. Germline-derived CDR1 and CDR2 are MNHEY and SVGAGI. The V and J ends lost 7 bases and 6 bases, in that order; junction bases with no gene match: 7. The CDR3 is made up of 13 amino acids. CDR3 in amino acids: CASTEQGLDTQYF. The CDR3 DNA reads as TGTGCCAGCACTGAACAGGGGCTGGATACGCAGTATTTT.

The chain links TRBV4-2 to TRBJ1-5; D is possibly TRBD1 (6 bases). Germline V gene lookup returns CDR1 LGHNA and CDR2 YNFKEQ. Trimming removed 5 bases from V and 4 bases from J, with 9 bases in between. This CDR3 comprises 13 residues. In nucleotides, the CDR3 is TGTGCCAGCAGCGTAGGGGGAAATCAGCCCCAGCATTTT. Translation: CASSVGGNQPQHF.

The chain has TRBV4-1 and TRBJ2-1; D remains ambiguous. CDR1 and CDR2 from the germline V gene are MGHRA and YSYEKL. V was trimmed by 1 base and J by 4 bases, leaving 17 bases between them. The CDR3 runs to 17 residues. CDR3 in DNA: TGCGCCAGCAGCCAAGGCGTGTGGAGACAAATTTACAATGAGCAGTTCTTC. Translating it yields CASSQGVWRQIYNEQFF.

The chain joins TRBV6-6 to TRBJ1-1; 7 positions agree with TRBD1. The CDR3 covers 15 residues. The junction had 2 bases not matched to a gene; V was cut back by 0 bases and J by 1 base. Germline loops: CDR1 MNHNY, CDR2 SVGAGI (reference sequence). CDR3 DNA sequence: TGTGCCAGCAGTTACTCGAGGACAGGGAACACTGAAGCTTTCTTT. It specifies CASSYSRTGNTEAFF.

The chain is built from TRBV19 and TRBJ1-2; possibly TRBD1 for D (5 bases). In germline, CDR1 is LNHDA, CDR2 SQIVND (reference sequence). The CDR3 is 15 residues long. V was pared by 3 bases and J by 1 base, with 12 bases between. CDR3 protein: CASSISGRGNYGYTF. The CDR3 DNA follows: TGTGCCAGTAGTATCTCGGGACGGGGTAACTATGGCTACACCTTC. The entire variable domain, with the rest obtained from reference TRBV19 and TRBJ1-2, is as follows: DGGITQSPKYLFRKEGQNVTLSCEQNLNHDAMYWYRQDPGQGLRLIYYSQIVNDFQKGDIAEGYSVSREKKESFPLTVTSAQKNPTAFYLCASSISGRGNYGYTFGSGTRLTVV.

The V and J genes are TRBV5-6 and TRBJ1-1; unclear D gene. The CDR3 is 14 residues long. CDR1 and CDR2 from the germline V gene are SGHDT and YYEEEE. Trimming pared 0 bases from V and 5 bases from J, leaving 11 bases between. The CDR3 region has the DNA TGTGCCAGCAGCTTGGTGGTCAGCCAAACTGAAGCTTTCTTT. Its translation: CASSLVVSQTEAFF. The full variable domain, with the rest looked up from reference TRBV5-6 and TRBJ1-1, is DAGVTQSPTHLIKTRGQQVTLRCSPKSGHDTVSWYQQALGQGPQFIFQYYEEEERQRGNFPDRFSGHQFPNYSSELNVNALLLGDSALYLCASSLVVSQTEAFFGQGTRLTVV.

The genes are TRBV28 and TRBJ2-7; 7 bases fit TRBD2. From germline, CDR1 is MDHEN and CDR2 SYDVKM. The CDR3 runs 17 residues. J lost 1 base, V lost 6 bases, and 15 bases had no gene match. CDR3 bases: TGTGCCAGCAGCAATGGCTCACCCCAGCGGGGTTCCTACGAGCAGTACTTC. This sequence encodes CASSNGSPQRGSYEQYF.

The chain employs TRBV19 and TRBJ2-7; 8 bases are a match to TRBD1. CDR1 and CDR2 (germline): LNHDA, SQIVND (reference sequence). With V trimmed by 5 bases and J by 5 bases, 5 bases remained unmatched. The CDR3 sequence is 13 residues long. CDR3 amino acids: CASSPTGVNEQYF. The CDR3 DNA is TGTGCCAGTAGTCCGACAGGGGTTAACGAGCAGTACTTC.

The chain uses TRBV7-9 and TRBJ2-2; D is ambiguous. The CDR3 runs 15 residues. V was shortened by 0 bases and J by 6 bases, with 11 bases between the two germline ends. Germline V CDR1 and CDR2: SEHNR, FQNEAQ (reference sequence). The CDR3 region is CASSLARRSPGELFF. DNA of the CDR3: TGTGCCAGCAGCTTAGCCCGTCGGTCTCCCGGGGAGCTGTTTTTT.